This T cell receptor (beta chain) was recovered during a study of control samples from healthy donors and cancer patients. Sequencing was performed with immunoSEQ multiplex PCR; in TCRdb, only in-frame clones are kept and a portion is missing. The table has 95,000 to 150,000 clones, about 87% seen once; the top ten hold 9% to 13%. This clonotype originated in a man aged 25-40 years in good health. The sample consisted of blood.

CDR3 protein: CASSIGILTSTNEKLFF. DNA of the CDR3: TGTGCCAGTAGTATAGGTATTCTTACCTCAACTAATGAAAAACTGTTTTTT. The chain employs TRBV19 and TRBJ1-4; the D is unclear. The CDR3 has 17 residues. Deletions cut 1 base from V and 0 bases from J, with 12 bases between. Germline V gene sequence: CDR1 LNHDA, CDR2 SQIVND (reference sequence).